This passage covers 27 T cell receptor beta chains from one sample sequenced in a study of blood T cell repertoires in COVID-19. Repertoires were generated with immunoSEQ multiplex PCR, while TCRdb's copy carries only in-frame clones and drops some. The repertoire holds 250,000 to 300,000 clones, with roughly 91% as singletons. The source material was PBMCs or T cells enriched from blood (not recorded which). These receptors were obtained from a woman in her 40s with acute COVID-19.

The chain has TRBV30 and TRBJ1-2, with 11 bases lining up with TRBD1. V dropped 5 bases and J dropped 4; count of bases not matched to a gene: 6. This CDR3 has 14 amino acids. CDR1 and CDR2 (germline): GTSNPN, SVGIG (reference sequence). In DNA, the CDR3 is TGTGCCTGGGGGGTGGGACAGGGGGTCTATGGCTACACCTTC. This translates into CAWGVGQGVYGYTF.

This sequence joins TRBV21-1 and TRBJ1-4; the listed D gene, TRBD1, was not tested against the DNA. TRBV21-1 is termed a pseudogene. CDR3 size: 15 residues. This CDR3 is CASSGTTGGDEKLFF. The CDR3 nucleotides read TGTGCCAGCAGCGGGACGACAGGTGGGGATGAAAAACTGTTTTTT.

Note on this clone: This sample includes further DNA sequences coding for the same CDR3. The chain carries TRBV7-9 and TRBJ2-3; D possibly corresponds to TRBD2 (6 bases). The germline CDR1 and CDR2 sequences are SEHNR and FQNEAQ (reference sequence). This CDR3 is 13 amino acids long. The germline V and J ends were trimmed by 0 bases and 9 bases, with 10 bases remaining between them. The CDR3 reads CASSLAGGDTQYF. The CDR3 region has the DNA TGTGCCAGCAGCTTAGCGGGAGGAGACACGCAGTATTTT.

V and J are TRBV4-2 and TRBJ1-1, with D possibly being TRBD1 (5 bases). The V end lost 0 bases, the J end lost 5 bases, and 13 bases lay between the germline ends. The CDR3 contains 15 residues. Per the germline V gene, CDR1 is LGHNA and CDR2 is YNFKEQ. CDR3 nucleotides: TGTGCCAGCAGCCAAGAGTGGGAGGGGAAAACTGAAGCTTTCTTT. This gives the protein CASSQEWEGKTEAFF.

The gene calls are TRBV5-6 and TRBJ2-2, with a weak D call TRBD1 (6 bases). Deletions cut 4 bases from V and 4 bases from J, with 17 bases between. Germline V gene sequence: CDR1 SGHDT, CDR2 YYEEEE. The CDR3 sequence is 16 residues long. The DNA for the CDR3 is TGTGCCAGCAGCCGTACTTCAGGGGTTGGCACCGGGGAGCTGTTTTTT. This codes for CASSRTSGVGTGELFF. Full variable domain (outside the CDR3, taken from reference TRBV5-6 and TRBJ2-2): DAGVTQSPTHLIKTRGQQVTLRCSPKSGHDTVSWYQQALGQGPQFIFQYYEEEERQRGNFPDRFSGHQFPNYSSELNVNALLLGDSALYLCASSRTSGVGTGELFFGEGSRLTVL.

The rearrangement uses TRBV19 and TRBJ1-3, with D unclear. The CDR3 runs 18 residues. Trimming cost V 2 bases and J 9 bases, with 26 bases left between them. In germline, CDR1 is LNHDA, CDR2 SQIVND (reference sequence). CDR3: CASSIKNSGGGSLGTIYF. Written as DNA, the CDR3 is TGTGCCAGTAGTATAAAGAATTCGGGCGGCGGGTCTTTAGGCACCATATATTTT.

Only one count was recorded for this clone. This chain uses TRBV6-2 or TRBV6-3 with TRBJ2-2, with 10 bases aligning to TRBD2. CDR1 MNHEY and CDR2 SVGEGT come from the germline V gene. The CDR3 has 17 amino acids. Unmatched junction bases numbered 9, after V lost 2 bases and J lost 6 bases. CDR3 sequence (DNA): TGTGCCAGCAGTTACGGGGGGCTAGCGGGAGTAGCCGGGGAGCTGTTTTTT. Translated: CASSYGGLAGVAGELFF.

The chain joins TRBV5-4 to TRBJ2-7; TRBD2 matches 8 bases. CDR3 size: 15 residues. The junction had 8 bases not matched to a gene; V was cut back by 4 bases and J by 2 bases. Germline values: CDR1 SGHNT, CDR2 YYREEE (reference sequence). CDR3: CASSKAGAGTYEQYF. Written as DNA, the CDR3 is TGTGCCAGCAGCAAAGCGGGGGCCGGTACCTACGAGCAGTACTTC.

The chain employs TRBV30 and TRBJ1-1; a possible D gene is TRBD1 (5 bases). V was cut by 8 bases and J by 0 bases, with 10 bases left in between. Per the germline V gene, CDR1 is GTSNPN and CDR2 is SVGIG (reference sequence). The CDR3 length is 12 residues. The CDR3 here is CAGDRVNTEAFF. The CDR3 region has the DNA TGTGCCGGCGACAGAGTGAACACTGAAGCTTTCTTT.

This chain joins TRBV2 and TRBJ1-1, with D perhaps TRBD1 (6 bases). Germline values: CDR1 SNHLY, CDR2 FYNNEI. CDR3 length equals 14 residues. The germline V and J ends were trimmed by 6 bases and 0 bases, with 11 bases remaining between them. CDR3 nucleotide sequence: TGTGCCAGCAGACCGGGACATCTGAACACTGAAGCTTTCTTT. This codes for CASRPGHLNTEAFF. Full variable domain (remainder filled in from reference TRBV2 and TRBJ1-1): EPEVTQTPSHQVTQMGQEVILRCVPISNHLYFYWYRQILGQKVEFLVSFYNNEISEKSEIFDDQFSVERPDGSNFTLKIRSTKLEDSAMYFCASRPGHLNTEAFFGQGTRLTVV.

The DNA of the CDR3 is TGTGCCAGCAGTTCCGTCGGGACAGGGAGGATAAATTCACCCCTCCACTTT. This translates into CASSSVGTGRINSPLHF. This rearrangement joins TRBV27 to TRBJ1-6; 9 bases map to TRBD1. Trimming at V came to 4 bases and at J to 7 bases, leaving 11 bases not matched to a gene. The CDR3 totals 17 residues. Germline lookup yields CDR1 MNHEY and CDR2 SMNVEV (reference sequence).

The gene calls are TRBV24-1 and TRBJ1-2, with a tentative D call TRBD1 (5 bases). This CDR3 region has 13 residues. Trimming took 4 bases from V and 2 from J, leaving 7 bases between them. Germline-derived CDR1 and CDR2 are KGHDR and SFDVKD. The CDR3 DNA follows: TGTGCCACCAGTGACGGGGGGAACTATGGCTACACCTTC. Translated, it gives CATSDGGNYGYTF.

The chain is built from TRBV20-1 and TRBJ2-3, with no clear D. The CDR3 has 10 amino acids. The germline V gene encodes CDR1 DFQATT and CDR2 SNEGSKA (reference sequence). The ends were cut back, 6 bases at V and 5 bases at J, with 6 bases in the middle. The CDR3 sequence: CSAPRDTQYF. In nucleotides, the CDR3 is TGCAGTGCGCCGAGAGATACGCAGTATTTT.

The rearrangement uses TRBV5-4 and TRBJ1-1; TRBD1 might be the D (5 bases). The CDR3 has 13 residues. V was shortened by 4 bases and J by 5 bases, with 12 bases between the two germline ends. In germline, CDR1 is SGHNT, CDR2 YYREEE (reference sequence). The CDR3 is CASSRGEQTEAFF. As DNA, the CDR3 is TGTGCCAGCAGCCGGGGGGAACAAACTGAAGCTTTCTTT.

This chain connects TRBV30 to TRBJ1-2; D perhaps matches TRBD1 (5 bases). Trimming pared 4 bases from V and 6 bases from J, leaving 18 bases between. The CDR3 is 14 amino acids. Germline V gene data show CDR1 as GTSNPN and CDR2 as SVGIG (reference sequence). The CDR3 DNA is TGTGCCTGGAATGGGGGGTCGGATGTTAATGGCTACACCTTC. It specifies CAWNGGSDVNGYTF.

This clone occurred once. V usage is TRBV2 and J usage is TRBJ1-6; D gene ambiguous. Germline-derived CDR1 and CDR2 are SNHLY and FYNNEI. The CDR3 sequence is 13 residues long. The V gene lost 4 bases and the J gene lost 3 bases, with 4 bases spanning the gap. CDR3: CASSVDYNSPLHF. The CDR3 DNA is TGTGCCAGCAGTGTAGACTATAATTCACCCCTCCACTTT. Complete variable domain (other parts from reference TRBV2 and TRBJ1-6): EPEVTQTPSHQVTQMGQEVILRCVPISNHLYFYWYRQILGQKVEFLVSFYNNEISEKSEIFDDQFSVERPDGSNFTLKIRSTKLEDSAMYFCASSVDYNSPLHFGNGTRLTVT.

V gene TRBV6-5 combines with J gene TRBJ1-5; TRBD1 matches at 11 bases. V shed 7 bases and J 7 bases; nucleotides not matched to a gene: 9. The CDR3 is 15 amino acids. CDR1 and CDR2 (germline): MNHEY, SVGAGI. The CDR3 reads CASKKDRGHRQPQHF. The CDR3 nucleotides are TGTGCCAGCAAAAAGGACAGGGGGCATAGACAGCCCCAGCATTTT.

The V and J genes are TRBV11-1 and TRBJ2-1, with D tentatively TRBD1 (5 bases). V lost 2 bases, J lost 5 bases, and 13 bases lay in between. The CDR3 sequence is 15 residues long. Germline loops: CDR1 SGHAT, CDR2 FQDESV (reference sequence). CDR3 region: CASSLSDSTNNEQFF. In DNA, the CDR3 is TGTGCCAGCAGCTTAAGCGACAGCACAAACAATGAGCAGTTCTTC.

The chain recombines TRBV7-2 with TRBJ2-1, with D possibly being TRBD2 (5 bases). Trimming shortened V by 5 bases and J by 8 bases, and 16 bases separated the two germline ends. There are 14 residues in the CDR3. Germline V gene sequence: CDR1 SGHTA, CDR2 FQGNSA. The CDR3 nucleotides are TGTGCCAGCAGCCCATGGGTAGCTAGCCATGAGCAGTTCTTC. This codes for CASSPWVASHEQFF.

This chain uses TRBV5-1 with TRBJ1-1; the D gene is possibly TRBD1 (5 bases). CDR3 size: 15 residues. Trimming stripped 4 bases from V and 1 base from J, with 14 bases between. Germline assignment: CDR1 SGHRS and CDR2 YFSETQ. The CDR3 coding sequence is TGCGCCAGCAGCCTCTTAGGGACTGAGAACACTGAAGCTTTCTTT. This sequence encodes CASSLLGTENTEAFF.

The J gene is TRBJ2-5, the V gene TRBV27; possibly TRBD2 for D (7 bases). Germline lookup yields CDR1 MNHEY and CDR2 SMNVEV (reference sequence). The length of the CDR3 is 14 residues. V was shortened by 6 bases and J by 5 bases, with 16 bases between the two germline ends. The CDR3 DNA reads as TGTGCCAGCAGGAGAAAACAGGGAGGGGAGACCCAGTACTTC. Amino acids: CASRRKQGGETQYF.

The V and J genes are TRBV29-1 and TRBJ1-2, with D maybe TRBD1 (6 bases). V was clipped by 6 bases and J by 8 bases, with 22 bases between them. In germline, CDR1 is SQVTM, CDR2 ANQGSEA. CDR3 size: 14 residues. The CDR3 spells CSVARQEGSGGYTF. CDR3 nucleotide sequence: TGCAGCGTAGCCCGACAGGAAGGGTCGGGAGGCTACACCTTC.

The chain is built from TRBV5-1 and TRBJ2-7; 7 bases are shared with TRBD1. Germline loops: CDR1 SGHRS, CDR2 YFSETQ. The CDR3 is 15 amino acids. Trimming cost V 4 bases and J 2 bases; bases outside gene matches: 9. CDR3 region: CASSPTGDGAYEQYF. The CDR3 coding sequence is TGCGCCAGCAGCCCTACAGGGGACGGGGCCTACGAGCAGTACTTC.

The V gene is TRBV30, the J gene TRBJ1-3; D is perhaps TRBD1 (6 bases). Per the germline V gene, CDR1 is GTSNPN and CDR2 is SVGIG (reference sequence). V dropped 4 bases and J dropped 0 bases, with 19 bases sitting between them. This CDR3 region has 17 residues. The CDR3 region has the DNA TGTGCCTGGACACTCGGGCCAGGGGAGAGCTCTGGAAACACCATATATTTT. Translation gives CAWTLGPGESSGNTIYF. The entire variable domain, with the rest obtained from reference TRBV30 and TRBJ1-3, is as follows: SQTIHQWPATLVQPVGSPLSLECTVEGTSNPNLYWYRQAAGRGLQLLFYSVGIGQISSEVPQNLSASRPQDRQFILSSKKLLLSDSGFYLCAWTLGPGESSGNTIYFGEGSWLTVV.

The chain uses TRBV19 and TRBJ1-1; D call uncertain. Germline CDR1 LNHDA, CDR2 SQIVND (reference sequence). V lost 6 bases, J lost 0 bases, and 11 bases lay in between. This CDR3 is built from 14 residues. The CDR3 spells CASSRGNVNTEAFF. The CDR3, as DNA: TGTGCCAGTAGCCGAGGGAATGTGAACACTGAAGCTTTCTTT. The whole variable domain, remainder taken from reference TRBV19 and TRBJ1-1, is DGGITQSPKYLFRKEGQNVTLSCEQNLNHDAMYWYRQDPGQGLRLIYYSQIVNDFQKGDIAEGYSVSREKKESFPLTVTSAQKNPTAFYLCASSRGNVNTEAFFGQGTRLTVV.

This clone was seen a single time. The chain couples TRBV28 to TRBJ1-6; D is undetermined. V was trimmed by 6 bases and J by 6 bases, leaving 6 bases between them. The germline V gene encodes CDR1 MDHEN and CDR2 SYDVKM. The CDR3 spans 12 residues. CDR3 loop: CASRQSNSPLHF. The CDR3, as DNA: TGTGCCAGCAGACAATCTAATTCACCCCTCCACTTT.

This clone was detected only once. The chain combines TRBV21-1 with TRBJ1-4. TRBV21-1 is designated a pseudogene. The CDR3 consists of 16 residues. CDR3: CASSKVPPKRYEKLFF. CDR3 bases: TGTGCCAGCAGCAAAGTTCCACCGAAGAGGTATGAAAAACTGTTTTTT.